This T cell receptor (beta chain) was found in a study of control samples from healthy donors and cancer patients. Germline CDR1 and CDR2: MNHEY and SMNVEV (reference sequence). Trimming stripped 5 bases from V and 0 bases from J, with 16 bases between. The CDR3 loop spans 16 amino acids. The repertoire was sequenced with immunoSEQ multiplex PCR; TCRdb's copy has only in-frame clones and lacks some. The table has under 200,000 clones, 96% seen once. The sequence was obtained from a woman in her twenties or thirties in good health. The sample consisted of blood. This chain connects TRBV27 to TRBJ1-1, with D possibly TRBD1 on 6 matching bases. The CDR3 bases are TGTGCCAGCAGTGCCCAGGGGATAGGGGTGAACACTGAAGCTTTCTTT. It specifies CASSAQGIGVNTEAFF.